The clone carrying this TCR beta chain was observed a few times. Its specificity is not known. The sample belongs to a study of identical twins. Findings and caveats of the study: Models, which agreed with sharing between unrelated individuals, nonetheless underestimated the out-of-frame TCR alpha sharing seen in monozygotic twins. A lower insertion count was a feature of abundant cord blood beta clonotypes, with no such feature in memory repertoires.

Each CDR3 protein gets one entry after TCRdb re-called the 5' RACE reads with MiXCR. The sample lists around 280,000 distinct CDR3 sequences; about 8.1% were seen once. The data also belong to a second study, concerning yellow fever vaccine responses in identical twins.

Material: memory (CD45RO+) T cells sorted from blood. This receptor was taken from a woman aged 18-35 years in good health.

The CDR3 sequence: CATRSVGQEQYV. Written as DNA, the CDR3 is TGTGCCACGCGCTCCGTGGGACAGGAGCAGTACGTC. The V call is TRBV6-2 or TRBV6-3, the J call TRBJ2-7; 7 nucleotides match TRBD1. CDR3 size: 12 residues. Trimming removed 10 bases from V and 7 bases from J; junction bases left unmatched: 10. Germline values: CDR1 MNHEY, CDR2 SVGEGT.